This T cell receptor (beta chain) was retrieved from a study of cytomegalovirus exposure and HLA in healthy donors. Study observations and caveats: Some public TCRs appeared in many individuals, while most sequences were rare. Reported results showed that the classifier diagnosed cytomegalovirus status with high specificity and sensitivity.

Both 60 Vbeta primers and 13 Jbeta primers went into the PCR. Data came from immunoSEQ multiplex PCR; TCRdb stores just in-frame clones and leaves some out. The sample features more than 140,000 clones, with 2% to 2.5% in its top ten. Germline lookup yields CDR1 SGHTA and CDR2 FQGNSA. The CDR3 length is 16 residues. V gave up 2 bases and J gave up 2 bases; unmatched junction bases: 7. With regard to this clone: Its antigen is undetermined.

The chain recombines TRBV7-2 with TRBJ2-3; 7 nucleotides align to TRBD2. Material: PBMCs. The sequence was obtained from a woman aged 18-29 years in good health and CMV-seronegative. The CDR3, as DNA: TGTGCCAGCAGCTTAAGATCTAGCGGATACACAGATACGCAGTATTTT. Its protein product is CASSLRSSGYTDTQYF.